A selection of T cell receptor beta chains follows, all from one sample in a study of long-term antiretroviral therapy in people with HIV. Libraries were prepared by immunoSEQ multiplex PCR; TCRdb keeps only in-frame clonotypes and omits some of them. This table has about 39,000 clones, roughly nine tenths appearing once. The sample here was unsorted PBMCs, taken 1.2 years after starting antiretroviral therapy. Receptor source: a woman aged 50 to 60 with HIV. Each CDR3 is given without its conserved first and last residue. Expanded clones get a size class; other rows say once, few or many, or leave the size out.

TRBV21-1,few,TRBJ1-1,ASSGGGANTEAF
TRBV5-4,-,TRBJ2-2,ASSSGTPNTGELF
TRBV18,-,TRBJ1-1,ASSPNQNTEAF
TRBV5-6,-,TRBJ2-5,ASSSQKETQY
TRBV5-1,-,TRBJ1-6,ASAAGQDPYNSPLH
TRBV2,-,TRBJ1-2,ASSERLGQGRGGYT
TRBV6-1,few,TRBJ2-1,ASSDIVFVGESYNEQF
TRBV6-5,-,TRBJ2-1,ASQAGTGVYNEQF
TRBV5-5,few,TRBJ1-5,ASSLMWGRQPQH
TRBV5-1,-,TRBJ2-2,ASSLGTGSTGELF
TRBV11-3,-,TRBJ2-5,ASSLGTGGQETQY
TRBV11-1,-,TRBJ1-2,ASSPDRGGGYT
TRBV27,-,TRBJ1-6,ASSRYKSRGGDSPLH
TRBV5-6,-,TRBJ2-1,ATDRSRGGWNEQF
TRBV9,-,TRBJ2-5,ASSAGLGAGQETQY
TRBV19,-,TRBJ1-3,ASSTQPGQGGENTIY
TRBV6-5,-,TRBJ2-7,ASMTGGYEQY
TRBV6-6,few,TRBJ1-4,ASSYTREGKLF
TRBV30,-,TRBJ2-1,ALGRDYHNEQF
TRBV4-1,-,TRBJ2-7,ASSQVALGLPRNEQY
TRBV4-2,-,TRBJ2-7,ASSRRGGGSYEQY
TRBV5-1,-,TRBJ2-5,ASSSRQGGETQY
TRBV14,-,TRBJ2-1,ASSPPAGLEQF
TRBV6-5,-,TRBJ1-5,ASSSRDVSNQPQH
TRBV2,-,TRBJ2-7,ASSERRITYEQY
TRBV14,-,TRBJ2-4,ASSQLLGQGTKNIQY
TRBV2,-,TRBJ1-4,ASNVDGTTNEKLF
TRBV12-5,-,TRBJ2-5,ASGLATGYQETQY
TRBV7-6,-,TRBJ2-1,ASSLGGYYNEQF
TRBV19,once,TRBJ1-1,ASSIVTGSHTEAF
TRBV4-2,-,TRBJ1-2,ASSPRSRGTLYGYT
TRBV5-8,once,TRBJ1-5,ASSSYRESGPQH
TRBV9,-,TRBJ2-7,ASSLQGYGNFEQY
TRBV21-1,-,TRBJ2-2,ASRTSAASGRTGELF
TRBV19,once,TRBJ1-2,ASSTSWTGGAGYT
TRBV9,once,TRBJ2-1,ASSAGAGGDNEQF
TRBV7-3,-,TRBJ2-7,ASRPTRGAGYEQY
TRBV2,once,TRBJ2-7,ASSSQGYEQY
TRBV7-3,-,TRBJ2-1,ASSLTRGGEQF
TRBV6-1,-,TRBJ2-2,ASSAVGHTGELF
TRBV19,-,TRBJ2-7,ASSMGLAGLYEQY
TRBV7-2,-,TRBJ1-3,ASSQTGSGNTIY
TRBV7-9,-,TRBJ2-3,ASSLGDFTDTQY
TRBV6-6,-,TRBJ1-4,ATNGGTGAEKLF
TRBV21-1,few,TRBJ1-5,ASSKVDRGLGKGNQPQH
TRBV5-6,-,TRBJ1-1,ASSRRGVNTEAF
TRBV2,-,TRBJ2-3,ASTEARADTQY
TRBV30,once,TRBJ1-4,AWGTGQGSYEKLF
TRBV11-2,-,TRBJ1-2,ASRLRGWDVGGYT
TRBV25-1,-,TRBJ2-7,ASSQGAGQGHEQY
TRBV5-4,-,TRBJ1-1,ASRGSGSLNTEAF
TRBV2,-,TRBJ1-5,ASRVGGNQPQH
TRBV7-9,-,TRBJ1-1,ASSLRQDVPNTEAF
TRBV7-3,-,TRBJ2-7,ASSSGASYEQY